This T cell receptor (beta chain) was obtained from a study of cytomegalovirus exposure and HLA in healthy donors. Study results and caveats: Reports indicate that TCR beta sequences accurately predicted the HLA-A and HLA-B alleles of most subjects. TCR beta V segments were, for the most part, productive about 87% or about 30% of the time in an earlier analysis. The study labeled roughly 160 TCR beta chains cytomegalovirus-associated.

Germline CDR1 MNHEY, CDR2 SMNVEV (reference sequence). This CDR3 contains 18 residues. V lost 7 bases, J lost 5 bases, and 29 bases lay in between. The PCR contained 60 Vbeta and 13 Jbeta primers. Authors' analysis steps: In a later analysis, 75 million to 85 million unique TCR beta chains included roughly 11 million shared by two or more donors. Sequenced by immunoSEQ multiplex PCR; TCRdb stores in-frame clones only, minus some. Clone size and the V and J calls come from that table; the DNA yielded D and trimming. The repertoire has 150,000 to 180,000 clones, approximately 80% of them found once; the top ten carry around 13%. A remark on this clone: Its antigen is as yet unknown.

The sequencing input was PBMCs. The TCR originated in a man younger than 40 in good health and CMV-seropositive. The rearrangement joins TRBV27 to TRBJ1-1; D is uncertain. CDR3: CASTYVGRRTIEKTEAFF. CDR3 bases: TGTGCCAGCACCTACGTGGGGAGGAGAACGATAGAAAAAACTGAAGCTTTCTTT.